Listed below are T cell receptor beta chains from one sample, sequenced in a study of cytomegalovirus exposure and HLA in healthy donors. Profiled with immunoSEQ multiplex PCR; TCRdb holds only in-frame clones, not every one. The table includes more than 95,000 clones, 60% to 85% detected once. The sequenced material came from PBMCs. These receptor sequences come from a man aged 45 to 65 in good health and CMV-seronegative. Both conserved end residues are part of each CDR3. A D gene is named only where the DNA matches it firmly. Not every row has a clone size; where given, it reads once, few, many or a size class.

J,size,D,V,DNA,CDR3
TRBJ2-1,-,TRBD2,TRBV4-1,TGCGCCAGCAGCCCGGGAGCGGGGGGGCCCTACAATGAGCAGTTCTTC,CASSPGAGGPYNEQFF
TRBJ2-1,-,TRBD2,TRBV4-1,TGCGCCAGCAGCCGAACGATTAGCGGGGGGAAGTCCTACAATGAGCAGTTCTTC,CASSRTISGGKSYNEQFF
TRBJ1-6,-,TRBD1,TRBV18,TGTGCCAGCTCACCGCAAACAGGGGATAAATCACCCCTCCACTTT,CASSPQTGDKSPLHF
TRBJ1-6,-,-,TRBV2,TGTGCCGGGTCCGAGGATCAAGTTAATTCACCCCTCCACTTT,CAGSEDQVNSPLHF
TRBJ2-5,few,TRBD1,TRBV5-1,TGCGCCAGCAGGGGGGGACAGGGTGTCCAAGAGACCCAGTACTTC,CASRGGQGVQETQYF
TRBJ1-2,-,-,TRBV7-2,TGTGCCAGCAGCCTCATCGACAGCCCGGATGGCTACACCTTC,CASSLIDSPDGYTF
TRBJ1-3,-,TRBD1,TRBV4-1,TGCGCCAGCAGCCAAGAACCCGTGGACAGGGGGCTTGGAAACACCATATATTTT,CASSQEPVDRGLGNTIYF
TRBJ2-1,-,TRBD1,TRBV28,TGTGCCAGCAGTTTATGGTCAGGGACAGAGTTTTACAATGAGCAGTTCTTC,CASSLWSGTEFYNEQFF
TRBJ1-4,-,-,TRBV5-1,TGCGCCAGCAGCTTGGGTCAGGGCTTAGAAGAAAAACTGTTTTTT,CASSLGQGLEEKLFF
TRBJ1-1,-,-,TRBV18,TGTGCCAGCTCGCCAGAGATCCGGGGGAACACTGAAGCTTTCTTT,CASSPEIRGNTEAFF
TRBJ1-6,-,TRBD1,TRBV6-6,TGTGCCAGCAGTTACCCCGGACAGGGTAACTCACCCCTCCACTTT,CASSYPGQGNSPLHF
TRBJ1-1,-,TRBD1,TRBV5-4,TGTGCCAGCAGCTACGACAGGGGTTATACGGACACTGAAGCTTTCTTT,CASSYDRGYTDTEAFF
TRBJ2-7,-,-,TRBV4-3,TGCGCCAGCAGCCAAGCGGTAAGGGGCGGGCAGTACTTC,CASSQAVRGGQYF
TRBJ1-1,-,-,TRBV6-6,TGTGCCAGCAGTTACATCAGGGGAGACCTGAACACTGAAGCTTTCTTT,CASSYIRGDLNTEAFF
TRBJ1-6,few,TRBD1,TRBV9,TGTGCCAGCAGCGCTTCCGGGACAGAGTATTCACCCCTCCACTTT,CASSASGTEYSPLHF
TRBJ2-5,-,-,TRBV4-2,TGTGCCAGCAGCCAGGGGAAAACAGGGACGCACCAAGAGACCCAGTACTTC,CASSQGKTGTHQETQYF
TRBJ2-3,-,TRBD2,TRBV2,TGTGCCAGCAGTGAGGCTAGCGGGGGGGCAGATACGCAGTATTTT,CASSEASGGADTQYF
TRBJ1-2,-,TRBD1,TRBV7-9,TGTGCCAGCAGCCGAGGGACAGAGAGTTACTATGGCTACACCTTC,CASSRGTESYYGYTF
TRBJ1-2,-,TRBD1,TRBV10-3,TGTGCCATCAGTGGTCCGGGACAGGGGCCTACCGGCTACACCTTC,CAISGPGQGPTGYTF
TRBJ2-2,-,-,TRBV6-6,TGTGCCAGCAGTTACAATCTAAACACCGGGGAGCTGTTTTTT,CASSYNLNTGELFF
TRBJ1-1,-,-,TRBV6-5,TGTGCCAGCAGTCACAGATTGAACACTGAAGCTTTCTTT,CASSHRLNTEAFF
TRBJ1-1,-,-,TRBV7-9,TGTGCCAGCAGCTTAGGCCTGGACAAGAACACTGAAGCTTTCTTT,CASSLGLDKNTEAFF
TRBJ2-3,-,TRBD2,TRBV5-1,TGCGCCAGCAGCCTCCCTAGCGGGGGCACAGATACGCAGTATTTT,CASSLPSGGTDTQYF
TRBJ2-5,-,TRBD2,TRBV4-1,TGCGCCAGCAGCCAAGATGGGACTAGCAGTATGGTGGGGGAGACCCAGTACTTC,CASSQDGTSSMVGETQYF
TRBJ2-2,-,TRBD1,TRBV4-1,TGCGCCAGCAGCCAGTGGACAGGCGCGAGCACCGGGGAGCTGTTTTTT,CASSQWTGASTGELFF
TRBJ1-6,-,-,TRBV5-4,TGTGCCAGCAGCTTGGGGAGCTCACGGGGTAATTCACCCCTCCACTTT,CASSLGSSRGNSPLHF
TRBJ2-7,few,TRBD1,TRBV11-1,TGTGCCAGCAGCAAGGACAGGGGCCACTCCTACGAGCAGTACTTC,CASSKDRGHSYEQYF
TRBJ2-2,-,TRBD1,TRBV7-6,TGTGCCAGCAGCTTTACAGGGGGCGCGGGCACCGGGGAGCTGTTTTTT,CASSFTGGAGTGELFF
TRBJ1-1,-,-,TRBV5-6,TGTGCCAGCAGTTGGAGGACAGTCAACACTGAAGCTTTCTTT,CASSWRTVNTEAFF
TRBJ2-3,-,TRBD2,TRBV2,TGTGCCAGCAGTGAAGAGCGGGGGGTGGATACGCAGTATTTT,CASSEERGVDTQYF
TRBJ1-3,-,TRBD1,TRBV6-1,TGTGCCAGCAGTCTAGACAGGGGATCAGGAAACACCATATATTTT,CASSLDRGSGNTIYF
TRBJ2-2,-,TRBD1,TRBV5-1,TGCGCCAGCAGCTTGGCCCTTGACAGACAGGGGACCGGGGAGCTGTTTTTT,CASSLALDRQGTGELFF
TRBJ1-6,-,-,TRBV4-2,TGTGCCAGCAGCCGAGGCCTAGACAGTTACTCACCCCTCCACTTT,CASSRGLDSYSPLHF
TRBJ1-1,-,-,TRBV6-1,TGTGCCAGCAGCCAGACAGCGAACACTGAAGCTTTCTTT,CASSQTANTEAFF
TRBJ1-6,-,-,TRBV4-2,TGTGCCAGCAGCCAAGAGGGACACGGGAATCATAATTCACCCCTCCACTTT,CASSQEGHGNHNSPLHF
TRBJ1-5,few,-,TRBV11-2,TGTGCCAGCAGCTTAGGACCACGGGATCAGCCCCAGCATTTT,CASSLGPRDQPQHF
TRBJ1-2,-,-,TRBV15,TGTGCCACCAGGGGCGCCGGTAACTATGGCTACACCTTC,CATRGAGNYGYTF
TRBJ1-5,few,-,TRBV2,TGTGCCAGCAGTGAACTGGGGGAGGGTCAGCCCCAGCATTTT,CASSELGEGQPQHF
TRBJ2-1,-,-,TRBV7-2,TGTGCCAGCAGCATGGCGGGTGACCGTAACTACAATGAGCAGTTCTTC,CASSMAGDRNYNEQFF
TRBJ2-2,-,-,TRBV7-9,TGTGCCAGCAGCCTGGGACAAGTCACCGGGGAGCTGTTTTTT,CASSLGQVTGELFF
TRBJ2-2,-,-,TRBV6-5,TGTGCCAGCAGTTTACAGGGGAACACCGGGGAGCTGTTTTTT,CASSLQGNTGELFF
TRBJ2-5,-,TRBD1,TRBV6-1,TGTGCCAGCAGTTTGGCAGGGGGCCACCAAGAGACCCAGTACTTC,CASSLAGGHQETQYF
TRBJ1-2,-,TRBD1,TRBV2,TGTGCCAGCAGTGGGGCAGGGGGCCCCTATGGCTACACCTTC,CASSGAGGPYGYTF
TRBJ2-1,-,-,TRBV27,TGTGCCAGCAGTTTATCTGGAGGGGTCTACAATGAGCAGTTCTTC,CASSLSGGVYNEQFF
TRBJ1-6,-,TRBD1,TRBV6-5,TGTGCCAGCAGTGCACCGGGACAGTATAATTCACCCCTCCACTTT,CASSAPGQYNSPLHF
TRBJ1-5,once,TRBD1,TRBV19,TGTGCCAGTAGTGTCCCGGCGCTGACAGGGGAGGGAAGCAATCAGCCCCAGCATTTT,CASSVPALTGEGSNQPQHF
TRBJ1-3,once,TRBD1,TRBV18,TGTGCCAGCTCACCACTTACCGGCGCCCTCGACAGGGACTCTGGAAACACCATATATTTT,CASSPLTGALDRDSGNTIYF
TRBJ2-7,-,-,TRBV6-6,TGTGCCAGCAGTTCGGTGGAGAGCTCCTACGAGCAGTACTTC,CASSSVESSYEQYF
TRBJ1-5,-,-,TRBV6-1,TGTGCCAGCAGTGGAGGGGGGGGATATAGCAATCAGCCCCAGCATTTT,CASSGGGGYSNQPQHF
TRBJ2-7,few,-,TRBV7-2,TGTGCCAGCAGCTTAGTGACAGACTACGAGCAGTACTTC,CASSLVTDYEQYF
TRBJ1-1,-,-,TRBV29-1,TGCAGCGTTGGTTGGGGGGCTGAAGCTTTCTTT,CSVGWGAEAFF
TRBJ1-1,-,TRBD1,TRBV28,TGTGCCAGCAGTTTAGTGGGGGGACAGGGAATCACTGAAGCTTTCTTT,CASSLVGGQGITEAFF
TRBJ1-4,-,TRBD1,TRBV7-9,TGTTCCAGCAGCTCAACAGGGGGAACTAATGAAAAACTGTTTTTT,CSSSSTGGTNEKLFF